The sequence of this T cell receptor beta chain was determined in a study of cytomegalovirus exposure and HLA in healthy donors. Findings and caveats of the study: Sequences of the TCR beta chain were said to predict the HLA-A and HLA-B alleles of most subjects accurately.

This PCR relied on a set of 60 Vbeta primers and 13 Jbeta primers. TCRdb's copy holds only in-frame clones and misses some; the assay was immunoSEQ multiplex PCR. Reported are about 79,000 clones; the ten largest clones contain roughly 5.1%. V was trimmed by 4 bases and J by 2 bases, leaving 6 bases between them. The CDR3 consists of 14 residues. Germline V gives CDR1 MNHNY, CDR2 SVGAGI (reference sequence). Comments on this clone: The antigen is not known.

The TCR originated in a man aged 25-45 years in good health and CMV-seronegative. The sample taken for sequencing was PBMCs. The rearrangement joins TRBV6-6 to TRBJ2-6, with D maybe TRBD2 (5 bases). The CDR3 coding sequence is TGTGCCAGCAGTTCCGGGACTGGGGCCAACGTCCTGACTTTC. Translating it yields CASSSGTGANVLTF.